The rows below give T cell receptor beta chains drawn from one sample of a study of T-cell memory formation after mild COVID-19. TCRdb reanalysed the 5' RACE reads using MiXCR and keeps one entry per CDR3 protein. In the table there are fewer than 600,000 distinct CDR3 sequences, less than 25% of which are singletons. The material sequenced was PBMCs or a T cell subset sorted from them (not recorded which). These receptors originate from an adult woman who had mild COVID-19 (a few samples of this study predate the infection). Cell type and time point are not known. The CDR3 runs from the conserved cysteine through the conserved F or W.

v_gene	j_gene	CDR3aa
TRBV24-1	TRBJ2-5	CATSDPLGAGETQYF
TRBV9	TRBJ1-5	CASSVGGGSEPQHF
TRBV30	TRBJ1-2	CAHSGGMVWADLGYTF
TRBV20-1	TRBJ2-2	CSAGAANTGELFF
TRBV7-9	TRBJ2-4	CASSLLIQDIQYF
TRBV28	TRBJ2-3	CASTERTGGRTHTQYF
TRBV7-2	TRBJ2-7	CASSPWGASGSSWAVYEQYF
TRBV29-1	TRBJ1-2	CSVNSPPYGYTF
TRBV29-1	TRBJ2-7	CSVVMSGSYEQYF
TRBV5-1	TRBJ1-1	CASSLELTSEAFF
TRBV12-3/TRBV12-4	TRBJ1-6	CASRLGTDPSPLHF
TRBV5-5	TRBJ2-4	CASSSPEGAKNIQYF
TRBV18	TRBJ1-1	CASSSAQGALGNTEAFF
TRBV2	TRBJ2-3	CASTPGGAGRDTQYF
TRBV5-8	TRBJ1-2	CASSLAPGQGNGYTF
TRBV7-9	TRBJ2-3	CASSSVRGGGRDTQYF
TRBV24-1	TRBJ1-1	CATGRRVRAEIKNTEAFF
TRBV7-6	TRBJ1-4	CASSLEEQGQGKLFF
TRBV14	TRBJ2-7	CASSHGGKRYEQYF
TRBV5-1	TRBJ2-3	CASSLSRQGAITDTQYF
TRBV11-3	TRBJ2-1	CASSSRGGAGGVNEQFF
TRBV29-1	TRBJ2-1	CSVLRGSYNEQFF
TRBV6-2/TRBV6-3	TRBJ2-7	CASTGLIFYEQYF
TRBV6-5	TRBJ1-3	CASSYSDRGNTIYF
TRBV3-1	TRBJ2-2	CASSQGGYTGELFF
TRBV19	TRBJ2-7	CASMRDKPYEQYF